This TCR beta chain appears in the sequencing data of a study of regulatory T cells in long-lasting Graves disease. Study results and caveats: Results may be inaccurate due to the small sample size. Newly diagnosed patients had higher TCR diversity than persistent Graves' patients did.

This clonotype was found many times. Its antigen is undetermined. Time point defined: newly diagnosed GD, antithyroid drugs for less than 3 months. RNA extracted from PBMCs served as the sequencing template. This CDR3 region has 17 residues. Germline V lookup: CDR1 MNHEY, CDR2 SVGEGT. The V end was cut by 0 bases, the J end by 2 bases, with 17 bases between. Building of the TCR beta libraries involved iRepertoire HTBI primers and Arm-PCR of CDR3 regions. One entry per CDR3 protein, called by TCRdb with MiXCR from the multiplex PCR reads. The table includes just over 600,000 distinct CDR3 sequences, roughly 15% detected once. The sample also formed part of further work on T cells in Graves' hyperthyroidism and ophthalmopathy.

Source: peripheral blood mononuclear cells (PBMCs), taken at new diagnosis, from a patient treated with antithyroid drugs. The chain links TRBV6-2 or TRBV6-3 to TRBJ2-7; tentative D call: TRBD2 (6 bases). This TCR came from a woman aged 25 to 39 with Graves disease. The DNA for the CDR3 is TGTGCCAGCAGTTACTCGGGCGGGACCGACAATACCTACGAGCAGTACTTC. This codes for CASSYSGGTDNTYEQYF.